Below are 2 T cell receptor delta chains sequenced from a single sample in a study of gammadelta T cells in human blood. TCRdb re-analyzed the RT-PCR reads via CATT. This table has about 970 delta-chain clones, around 41% appearing once. The sequencing input was non-Vgamma9Vdelta2 gamma-delta T cells from infant blood. These receptors were taken from a human donor.

This clone is medium-sized in the sample. The V call is TRDV2, the J call TRDJ1; 12 bases align to TRDD3. Germline CDR1 GEAIGNYY, CDR2 EKD. The CDR3 totals 17 residues. V lost 7 bases and J lost 3; bases outside the gene matches: 14. The CDR3 coding sequence is TGTGCCTGCCAGCCCTCTTACTGGGGGATACCCCCCGATAAACTCATCTTT. It translates to CACQPSYWGIPPDKLIF.

Notes on this clone: Since a much larger clone is just one base distant, this may be a read error. In the same sample, other DNA sequences code for this CDR3. The rearrangement joins TRDV1 to TRDJ1, with 9 bases lining up with TRDD3. Germline V CDR1 and CDR2: TSWWSYY, QGS. The CDR3 runs to 22 residues. The CDR3, as DNA: TGTGCTCTTGGAGAACCCGAACCCCACGTTCGACATTACTGGGGGAGATTCGATAAACTCATCTTT. Protein sequence: CALGEPEPHVRHYWGRFDKLIF.